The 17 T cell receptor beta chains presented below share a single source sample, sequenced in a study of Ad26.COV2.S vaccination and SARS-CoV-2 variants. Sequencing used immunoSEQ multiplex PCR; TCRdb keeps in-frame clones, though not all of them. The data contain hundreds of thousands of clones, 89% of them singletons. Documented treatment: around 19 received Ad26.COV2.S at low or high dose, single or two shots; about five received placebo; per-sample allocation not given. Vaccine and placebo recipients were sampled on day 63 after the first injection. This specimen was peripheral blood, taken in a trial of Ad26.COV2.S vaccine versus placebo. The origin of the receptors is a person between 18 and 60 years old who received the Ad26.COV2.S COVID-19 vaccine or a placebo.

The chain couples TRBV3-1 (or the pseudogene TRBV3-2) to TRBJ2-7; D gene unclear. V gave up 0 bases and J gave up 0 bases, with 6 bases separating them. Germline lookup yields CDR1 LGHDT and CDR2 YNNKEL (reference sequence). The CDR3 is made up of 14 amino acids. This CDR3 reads CASSQEASSYEQYF. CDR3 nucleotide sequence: TGTGCCAGCAGCCAAGAGGCGAGCTCCTACGAGCAGTACTTC.

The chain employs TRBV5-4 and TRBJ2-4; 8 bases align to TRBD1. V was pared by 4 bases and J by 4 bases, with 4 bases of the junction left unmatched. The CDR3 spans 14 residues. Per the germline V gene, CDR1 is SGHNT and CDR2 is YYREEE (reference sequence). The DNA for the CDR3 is TGTGCCAGCAGCCAGGACAGGGCAAAAAACATTCAGTACTTC. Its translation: CASSQDRAKNIQYF.

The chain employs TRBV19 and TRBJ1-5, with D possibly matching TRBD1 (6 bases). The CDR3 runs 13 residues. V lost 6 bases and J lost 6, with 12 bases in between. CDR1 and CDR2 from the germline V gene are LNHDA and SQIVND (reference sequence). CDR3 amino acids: CASRGTSGQPQHF. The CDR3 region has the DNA TGTGCCAGTAGGGGGACATCCGGTCAGCCCCAGCATTTT.

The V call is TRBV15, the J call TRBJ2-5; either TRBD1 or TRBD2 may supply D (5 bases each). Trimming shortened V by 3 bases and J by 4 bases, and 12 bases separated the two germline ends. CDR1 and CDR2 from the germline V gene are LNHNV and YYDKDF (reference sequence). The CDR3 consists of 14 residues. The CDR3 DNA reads TGTGCCACCAGCAGTAGAGGTGGGGGAGAGACCCAGTACTTC. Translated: CATSSRGGGETQYF.

The CDR3 nucleotides are TGTGCCAGCAGTGAAGCGCGGTTAGGGAGCTCCTATAATTCACCCCTCCACTTT. Translation gives CASSEARLGSSYNSPLHF. The chain recombines TRBV2 with TRBJ1-6; D ambiguous. Germline V gene sequence: CDR1 SNHLY, CDR2 FYNNEI. This CDR3 is 18 amino acids long. Trimming removed 0 bases from V and 0 bases from J, with 12 bases in between.

DNA of the CDR3: TGTGCCAGCAGCTGGGACTATACCAATGAGCAGTTCTTC. Residues: CASSWDYTNEQFF. This sequence joins TRBV2 and TRBJ2-1; TRBD2 agrees at 7 bases. This CDR3 comprises 13 residues. V dropped 6 bases and J dropped 6; count of bases not matched to a gene: 5. Germline-derived CDR1 and CDR2 are SNHLY and FYNNEI.

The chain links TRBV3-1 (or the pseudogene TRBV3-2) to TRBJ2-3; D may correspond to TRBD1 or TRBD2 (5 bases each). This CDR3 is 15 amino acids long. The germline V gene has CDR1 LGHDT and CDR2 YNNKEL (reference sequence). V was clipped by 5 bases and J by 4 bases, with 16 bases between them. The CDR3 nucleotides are TGTGCCAGCAGCACTCAGGGACCGCTCGCAGATACGCAGTATTTT. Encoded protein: CASSTQGPLADTQYF.

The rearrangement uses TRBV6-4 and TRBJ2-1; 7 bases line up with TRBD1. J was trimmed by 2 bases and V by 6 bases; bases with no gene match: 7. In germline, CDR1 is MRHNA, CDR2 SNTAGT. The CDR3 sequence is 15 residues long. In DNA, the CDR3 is TGTGCCAGCAGCCCTACAGGGGTAACCTACAATGAGCAGTTCTTC. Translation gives CASSPTGVTYNEQFF.

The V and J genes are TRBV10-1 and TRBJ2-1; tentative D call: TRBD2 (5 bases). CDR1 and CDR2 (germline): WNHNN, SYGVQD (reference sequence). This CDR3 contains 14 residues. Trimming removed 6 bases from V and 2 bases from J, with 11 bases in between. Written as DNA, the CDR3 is TGCGCCAGCAGCGGAGGCATACCCTACAATGAGCAGTTCTTC. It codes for CASSGGIPYNEQFF.

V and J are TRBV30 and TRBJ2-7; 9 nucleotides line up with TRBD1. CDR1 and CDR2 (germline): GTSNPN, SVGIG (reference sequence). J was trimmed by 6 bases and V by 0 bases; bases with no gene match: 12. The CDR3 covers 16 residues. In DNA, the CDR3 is TGTGCCTGGAGTGTACTCACGGGACAGGGACCCCCCGAGCAGTACTTC. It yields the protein CAWSVLTGQGPPEQYF. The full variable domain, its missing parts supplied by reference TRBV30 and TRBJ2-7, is SQTIHQWPATLVQPVGSPLSLECTVEGTSNPNLYWYRQAAGRGLQLLFYSVGIGQISSEVPQNLSASRPQDRQFILSSKKLLLSDSGFYLCAWSVLTGQGPPEQYFGPGTRLTVT.

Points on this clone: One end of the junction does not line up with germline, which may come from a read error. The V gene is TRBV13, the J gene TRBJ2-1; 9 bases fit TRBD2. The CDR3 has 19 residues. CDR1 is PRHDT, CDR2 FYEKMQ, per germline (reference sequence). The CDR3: CARSRIGGLAGGRGNEQFF. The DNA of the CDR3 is TGTGCCCGCAGTCGTATTGGGGGCCTCGCGGGAGGGCGGGGTAATGAGCAGTTCTTC.

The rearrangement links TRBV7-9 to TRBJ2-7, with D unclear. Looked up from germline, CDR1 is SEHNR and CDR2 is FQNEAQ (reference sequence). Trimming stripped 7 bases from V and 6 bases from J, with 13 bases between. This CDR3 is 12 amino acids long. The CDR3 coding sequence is TGTGCCAGCAACGGTGACTCTGGCGAGCAGTACTTC. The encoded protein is CASNGDSGEQYF. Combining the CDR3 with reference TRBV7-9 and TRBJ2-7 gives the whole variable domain DTGVSQNPRHKITKRGQNVTFRCDPISEHNRLYWYRQTLGQGPEFLTYFQNEAQLEKSRLLSDRFSAERPKGSFSTLEIQRTEQGDSAMYLCASNGDSGEQYFGPGTRLTVT.

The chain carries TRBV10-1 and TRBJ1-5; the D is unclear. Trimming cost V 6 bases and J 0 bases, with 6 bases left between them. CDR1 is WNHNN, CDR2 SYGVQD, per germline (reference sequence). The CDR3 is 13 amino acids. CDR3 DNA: TGCGCCAGCAGCGTCAGTAGCAATCAGCCCCAGCATTTT. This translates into CASSVSSNQPQHF.

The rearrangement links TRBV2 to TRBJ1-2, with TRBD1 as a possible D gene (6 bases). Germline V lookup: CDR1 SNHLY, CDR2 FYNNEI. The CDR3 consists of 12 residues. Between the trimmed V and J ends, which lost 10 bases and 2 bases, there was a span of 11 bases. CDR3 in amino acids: CATGVSNYGYTF. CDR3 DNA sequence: TGTGCCACAGGGGTGTCAAACTATGGCTACACCTTC.

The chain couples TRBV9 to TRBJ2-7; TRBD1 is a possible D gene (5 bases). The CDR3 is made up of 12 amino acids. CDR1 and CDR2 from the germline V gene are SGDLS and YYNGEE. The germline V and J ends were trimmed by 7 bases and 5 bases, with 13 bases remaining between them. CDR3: CASGAGLDEQYF. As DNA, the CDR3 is TGTGCCAGCGGAGCAGGGTTGGACGAGCAGTACTTC.

CDR3 sequence reads: CASSEESAGNTIYF. The CDR3, as DNA: TGTGCCAGCAGCGAGGAGTCCGCTGGAAACACCATATATTTT. This rearrangement joins TRBV2 to TRBJ1-3, with D unclear. V lost 6 bases, J lost 2 bases, and 11 bases lay in between. CDR1 SNHLY and CDR2 FYNNEI come from the germline V gene. The CDR3 length is 14 residues.

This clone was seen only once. The CDR3 DNA follows: TGTGCCAGCAGCAGGGACAGAAGCACAGATACGCAGTATTTT. This sequence encodes CASSRDRSTDTQYF. The J gene is TRBJ2-3, the V gene TRBV11-3, with TRBD1 identical over 7 bases. The CDR3 runs 14 residues. Germline V gene sequence: CDR1 SGHNT, CDR2 YENEEA. V was clipped by 5 bases and J by 0 bases; unmatched bases: 2.